What follows are 21 T cell receptor beta chains derived from one specimen sequenced in a study of T cell responses to AZD1222 COVID-19 vaccine. The assay was immunoSEQ multiplex PCR, and TCRdb's table has in-frame clones only and misses some. The profile shows some 200,000 clones, more than 85% of them singletons. Sequenced here: peripheral blood, sampled 28 days after the second AZD1222 dose. These receptors were taken from an adult who received the AZD1222 COVID-19 vaccine.

J is TRBJ2-7 and V is TRBV10-3; unclear D gene. The ends were cut back, 3 bases at V and 6 bases at J, with 9 bases in the middle. This CDR3 has 12 residues. Germline-derived CDR1 and CDR2 are ENHRY and SYGVKD. The CDR3, as DNA: TGTGCCATCAGTGACCGGGCTGTCGAGCAGTACTTC. Protein product: CAISDRAVEQYF.

This sequence joins TRBV28 and TRBJ1-2, with a tentative D call TRBD1 (5 bases). The CDR3 covers 14 residues. Germline CDR1 and CDR2: MDHEN and SYDVKM. The V end was cut by 3 bases, the J end by 5 bases, with 13 bases between. The CDR3 spells CASSFSPGGYGYTF. For the CDR3, the DNA is TGTGCCAGCAGTTTCTCCCCTGGGGGGTATGGCTACACCTTC.

There are a few counts of this clone. The chain couples TRBV3-1 (or the pseudogene TRBV3-2) to TRBJ1-2, with D possibly TRBD1 on 5 matching bases. The CDR3 has 14 amino acids. V was pared by 1 base and J by 8 bases, with 14 bases between. Germline loops: CDR1 LGHDT, CDR2 YNNKEL (reference sequence). CDR3 protein: CASSQVGGAWGYTF. CDR3 DNA sequence: TGTGCCAGCAGCCAAGTAGGAGGGGCTTGGGGCTACACCTTC.

V usage is TRBV5-1 and J usage is TRBJ1-5; possible D gene TRBD1, 6 bases. The CDR3 runs to 15 residues. V was cut by 2 bases and J by 3 bases, with 12 bases left in between. The V gene's germline CDR1 is SGHRS and CDR2 YFSETQ. As DNA, the CDR3 is TGCGCCAGCAGCTTTGAGGGGGGCAACAATCAGCCCCAGCATTTT. It is translated as CASSFEGGNNQPQHF.

The chain couples TRBV7-9 to TRBJ2-3, with 7 bases lining up with TRBD2. V lost 1 base and J lost 5; bases outside the gene matches: 9. The CDR3 has 16 residues. Germline assignment: CDR1 SEHNR and CDR2 FQNEAQ (reference sequence). DNA of the CDR3: TGTGCCAGCAGCTTAGTGGCGGGGGTGCTATTAGATACGCAGTATTTT. Residues: CASSLVAGVLLDTQYF.

The genes are TRBV19 and TRBJ2-7; TRBD1 matches at 10 bases. The CDR3 is made up of 14 amino acids. From germline, CDR1 is LNHDA and CDR2 SQIVND (reference sequence). J lost 3 bases, V lost 5 bases, and 4 bases had no gene match. CDR3 amino acids: CASSLGTGVYEQYF. CDR3 DNA sequence: TGTGCCAGTAGTCTGGGGACAGGGGTCTACGAGCAGTACTTC.

V gene TRBV28 combines with J gene TRBJ2-7; tentatively, D is TRBD2 (5 bases). Germline lookup yields CDR1 MDHEN and CDR2 SYDVKM. Between the trimmed V and J ends, which lost 4 bases and 1 base, there was a span of 11 bases. The CDR3 has 14 amino acids. The CDR3 sequence: CASSYGRRSYEQYF. Written as DNA, the CDR3 is TGTGCCAGCAGTTATGGGAGAAGGTCCTACGAGCAGTACTTC.

V gene TRBV3-1 (or the pseudogene TRBV3-2) combines with J gene TRBJ1-3; D remains unclear. This CDR3 has 16 amino acids. Germline CDR1 and CDR2: LGHDT and YNNKEL (reference sequence). Between the trimmed V and J ends, which lost 7 bases and 0 bases, there was a span of 16 bases. For the CDR3, the DNA is TGTGCCAGCACCAGCGGGAGGGTCCTCTCTGGAAACACCATATATTTT. Translated, it gives CASTSGRVLSGNTIYF.

Only one count was recorded for this clone. The chain joins TRBV28 to TRBJ2-2; D call uncertain. The CDR3 covers 14 residues. CDR1 is MDHEN and CDR2 is SYDVKM in the germline V gene. Deletions cut 1 base from V and 6 bases from J, with 9 bases between. CDR3 amino acids: CASSLLRYPGELFF. CDR3 sequence (DNA): TGTGCCAGCAGTTTATTAAGGTACCCCGGGGAGCTGTTTTTT.

This sequence joins TRBV19 and TRBJ1-1; D may be TRBD1 (6 bases). This CDR3 spans 14 amino acids. CDR1 is LNHDA, CDR2 SQIVND, per germline (reference sequence). With 4 bases removed from V and 1 base from J, the gap between germline ends came to 10 bases. The DNA for the CDR3 is TGTGCCAGTAGTAGCAGGGGAGGGAACACTGAAGCTTTCTTT. This gives the protein CASSSRGGNTEAFF.

On this clone itself: The same CDR3 is also encoded by other DNA sequences in this sample. The chain combines TRBV10-3 with TRBJ1-5, with D perhaps matching TRBD1 (5 bases). V lost 0 bases and J lost 1, with 7 bases in between. The CDR3 covers 15 residues. The germline gives CDR1 ENHRY, CDR2 SYGVKD. DNA for the CDR3: TGTGCCATCAGTGAGTCTGGGGACAGCAATCAGCCCCAGCATTTT. Its protein is CAISESGDSNQPQHF.

As concerns this clone: The junction differs from germline at one of its ends, possibly a read error. The chain carries TRBV7-7 and TRBJ1-5; no reliable D call. The CDR3 contains 17 residues. Germline V gene data show CDR1 as SSHAT and CDR2 as FNYEAQ (reference sequence). Here the CDR3 DNA reads TGTGCTAGCACCCCTAATACCCCGGGCCGGGCAAATCAGCCCCAGCATTTT. This translates into CASTPNTPGRANQPQHF.

A single count supports this clone. V is TRBV19 and J is TRBJ1-2, with 8 nucleotides matching TRBD1. J lost 2 bases, V lost 6 bases, and 8 bases had no gene match. The CDR3 extends over 15 amino acids. Germline CDR1 and CDR2: LNHDA and SQIVND (reference sequence). DNA of the CDR3: TGTGCCAGTAGCTCGACAGGGGACTTAAACTATGGCTACACCTTC. It translates to CASSSTGDLNYGYTF.

The chain carries TRBV9 and TRBJ2-5; tentative D call: TRBD2 (6 bases). V lost 3 bases and J lost 4, with 10 bases in between. The germline gives CDR1 SGDLS, CDR2 YYNGEE. The CDR3 consists of 13 residues. The CDR3 protein is CASSGDLGETQYF. The CDR3 DNA reads TGTGCCAGCAGCGGGGACTTAGGAGAGACCCAGTACTTC.

The chain uses TRBV7-3 and TRBJ2-3; D remains ambiguous. The CDR3 totals 15 residues. Trimming stripped 5 bases from V and 1 base from J, with 13 bases between. CDR1 and CDR2 from the germline V gene are SGHTA and FQGTGA. CDR3 bases: TGTGCCAGCAGCAAAAGAACAGTAGGCACAGATACGCAGTATTTT. Its protein is CASSKRTVGTDTQYF.

The rearrangement links TRBV3-1 (or the pseudogene TRBV3-2) to TRBJ1-2; weak D call: TRBD1 (5 bases). The CDR3 loop spans 16 amino acids. In germline, CDR1 is LGHDT, CDR2 YNNKEL (reference sequence). Trimming removed 1 base at V and 5 bases at J, with 17 bases between. The CDR3 sequence: CASSQVKPSGTYGYTF. In DNA form, the CDR3 reads TGTGCCAGCAGCCAAGTCAAGCCCTCCGGGACGTATGGCTACACCTTC.

This chain uses TRBV10-3 with TRBJ2-7; 7 positions agree with TRBD2. The CDR3 is 14 residues long. Germline V gene sequence: CDR1 ENHRY, CDR2 SYGVKD. Losses at the gene ends were 9 bases for V and 4 bases for J; bases not matched to a gene: 12. The CDR3 nucleotides are TGTGCCATAAAAGATACGACTAGCCCGTACGAGCAGTACTTC. This encodes CAIKDTTSPYEQYF.

The chain employs TRBV9 and TRBJ2-1, with D hard to call. CDR3 length: 11 residues. V was shortened by 3 bases and J by 3 bases, with 1 base between the two germline ends. Germline V lookup: CDR1 SGDLS, CDR2 YYNGEE. The CDR3 here is CASSGYNEQFF. The CDR3 DNA reads TGTGCCAGCAGCGGCTACAATGAGCAGTTCTTC.

The J gene is TRBJ2-7, the V gene TRBV28; a possible D gene is TRBD2 (5 bases). Per germline, CDR1 MDHEN and CDR2 SYDVKM. The V gene lost 4 bases and the J gene lost 3 bases, with 19 bases spanning the gap. This CDR3 region has 16 residues. The CDR3 region is CASSSLPRHAGYEQYF. The CDR3 DNA follows: TGTGCCAGCAGTTCCCTCCCCAGACATGCGGGCTACGAGCAGTACTTC.

J is TRBJ1-5 and V is TRBV4-3; 8 bases are shared with TRBD1. The V gene end was trimmed by 5 bases and the J gene end by 6 bases; junction bases not matched to a gene: 6. Germline values: CDR1 LGHNA, CDR2 YSLEER. The CDR3 loop spans 14 amino acids. The CDR3 here is CASSDNGQGQPQHF. The CDR3 region has the DNA TGCGCCAGCAGCGATAACGGACAGGGTCAGCCCCAGCATTTT.

The CDR3 loop is CASSIPRWGYNEQFF. In nucleotides, the CDR3 is TGTGCCAGCAGCATACCTAGATGGGGGTACAATGAGCAGTTCTTC. The chain combines TRBV21-1 with TRBJ2-1. TRBV21-1 is deemed a pseudogene. The CDR3 is 15 amino acids.